This T cell receptor (beta chain) emerged from a study of blood T cell repertoires in COVID-19. The overall study: Samples came from the United States, Italy and Spain, spanning acute and convalescent COVID-19.

In its sample, this clone was seen once. Under the authors' procedure: Researchers report that nucleated cell counts were estimated from reference gene primer amplification. Libraries were prepared by immunoSEQ multiplex PCR; TCRdb keeps only in-frame clonotypes and omits some of them. V and J calls and clone size come straight from that table; D and trimming were deduced from the DNA. The data show almost 400,000 clones, about 90% seen once. Trimming cost V 5 bases and J 2 bases; bases outside gene matches: 9. Germline V lookup: CDR1 MNHEY, CDR2 SVGEGT. The CDR3 sequence is 16 residues long. The study drew participants aged about 18 to 95 years from some 23 US areas. In Cohort 3, a recovered donor had either two negative PCRs, clearance, or symptom resolution.

This TCR was recovered from a woman in her 30s who had recovered from COVID-19. The rearrangement uses TRBV6-2 or TRBV6-3 and TRBJ1-1; the match to TRBD1 covers 9 bases. What was sequenced was PBMCs or T cells enriched from blood (not recorded which). In DNA form, the CDR3 reads TGTGCCAGCAGTAAGCCCTGGACAGGGGATAACACTGAAGCTTTCTTT. Its protein product is CASSKPWTGDNTEAFF.